This TCR beta chain was identified during a study of PD-1 blockade in classical Hodgkin lymphoma. Overall study context: Patients were infused with nivolumab 3 mg/kg every 2 weeks. Study results and caveats: Before treatment, complete responders showed about the same diversity as newly diagnosed patients.

CDR3 length equals 15 residues. J was trimmed by 6 bases and V by 5 bases; bases with no gene match: 6. The germline V gene has CDR1 MNHEY and CDR2 SVGAGI. Following autologous stem cell transplantation, relapse occurred in every patient, and exposure to brentuximab vedotin varied. Note on this clone: Its antigen is unidentified.

TCRdb keeps only in-frame clones here, not all; method: immunoSEQ multiplex PCR. The repertoire holds about 46,000 clones, with around three quarters as singletons. The sample here was peripheral blood mononuclear cells (PBMCs), taken before the second cycle of nivolumab. This clonotype was obtained from a human donor with classical Hodgkin lymphoma. This sequence joins TRBV6-5 and TRBJ2-3, with 12 bases aligning to TRBD1. As DNA, the CDR3 is TGTGCCAGCAGTGGGACAGGGGGCGCTTGGGATACGCAGTATTTT. Protein: CASSGTGGAWDTQYF.